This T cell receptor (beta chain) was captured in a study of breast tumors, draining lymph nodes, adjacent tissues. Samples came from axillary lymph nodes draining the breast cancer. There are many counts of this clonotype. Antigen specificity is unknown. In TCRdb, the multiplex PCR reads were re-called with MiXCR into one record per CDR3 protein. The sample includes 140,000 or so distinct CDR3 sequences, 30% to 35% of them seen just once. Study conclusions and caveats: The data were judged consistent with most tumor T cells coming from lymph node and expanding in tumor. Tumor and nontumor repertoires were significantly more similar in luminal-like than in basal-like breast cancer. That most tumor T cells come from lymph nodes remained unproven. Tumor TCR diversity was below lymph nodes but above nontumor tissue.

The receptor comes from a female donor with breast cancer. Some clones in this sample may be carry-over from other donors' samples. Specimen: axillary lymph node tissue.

CDR3 DNA sequence: TGTGCCTGGAGCCCAGGGGGCGGTTATGGCTACACCTTC. Its translation: CAWSPGGGYGYTF. The rearrangement links TRBV30 to TRBJ1-2; 8 bases are shared with TRBD1. This CDR3 comprises 13 residues. Germline trimming cut 3 bases from V and 5 bases from J; bases unmatched to any gene: 5. Germline lookup yields CDR1 GTSNPN and CDR2 SVGIG (reference sequence).